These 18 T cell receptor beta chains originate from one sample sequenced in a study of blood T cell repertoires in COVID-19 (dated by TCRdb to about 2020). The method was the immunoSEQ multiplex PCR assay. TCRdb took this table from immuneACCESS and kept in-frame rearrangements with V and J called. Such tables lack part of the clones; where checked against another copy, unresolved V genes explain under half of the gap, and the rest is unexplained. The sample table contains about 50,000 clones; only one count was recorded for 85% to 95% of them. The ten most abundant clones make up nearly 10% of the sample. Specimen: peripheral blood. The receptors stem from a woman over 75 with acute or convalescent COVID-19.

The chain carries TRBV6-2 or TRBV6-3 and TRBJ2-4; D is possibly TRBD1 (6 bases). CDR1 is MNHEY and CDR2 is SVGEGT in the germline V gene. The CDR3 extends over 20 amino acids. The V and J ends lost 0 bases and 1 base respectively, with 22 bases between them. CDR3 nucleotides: TGTGCCAGCAGTTACTCGAGAGCACAGGGCAAACGACTTGCCAAAAACATTCAGTACTTC. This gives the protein CASSYSRAQGKRLAKNIQYF.

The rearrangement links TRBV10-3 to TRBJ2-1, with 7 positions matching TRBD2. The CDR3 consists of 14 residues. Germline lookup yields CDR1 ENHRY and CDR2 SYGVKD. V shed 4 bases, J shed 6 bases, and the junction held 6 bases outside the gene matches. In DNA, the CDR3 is TGTGCCATCAGTGTAATGGCTAGCGGCAATGAGCAGTTCTTC. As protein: CAISVMASGNEQFF.

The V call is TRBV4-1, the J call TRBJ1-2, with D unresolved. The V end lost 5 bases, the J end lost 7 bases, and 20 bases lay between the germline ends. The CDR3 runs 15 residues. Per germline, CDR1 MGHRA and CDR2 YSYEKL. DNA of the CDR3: TGCGCCAGCAGCGTAGGCCCCGGGGAAAGGAGTGGCTACACCTTC. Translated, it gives CASSVGPGERSGYTF.

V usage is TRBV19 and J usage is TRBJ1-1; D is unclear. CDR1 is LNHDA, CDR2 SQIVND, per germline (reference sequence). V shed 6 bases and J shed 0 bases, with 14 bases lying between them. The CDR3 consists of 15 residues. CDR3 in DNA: TGTGCCAGTAGCTCCGGATTGACAATGAACACTGAAGCTTTCTTT. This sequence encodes CASSSGLTMNTEAFF. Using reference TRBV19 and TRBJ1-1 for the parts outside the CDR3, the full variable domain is DGGITQSPKYLFRKEGQNVTLSCEQNLNHDAMYWYRQDPGQGLRLIYYSQIVNDFQKGDIAEGYSVSREKKESFPLTVTSAQKNPTAFYLCASSSGLTMNTEAFFGQGTRLTVV.

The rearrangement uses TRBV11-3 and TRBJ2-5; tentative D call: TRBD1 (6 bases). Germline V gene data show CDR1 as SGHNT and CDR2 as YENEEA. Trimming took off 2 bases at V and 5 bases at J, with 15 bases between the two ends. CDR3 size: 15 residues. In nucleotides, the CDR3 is TGTGCCAGCAGCTTAAGGACCCAGGGGCGGGAGACCCAGTACTTC. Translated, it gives CASSLRTQGRETQYF. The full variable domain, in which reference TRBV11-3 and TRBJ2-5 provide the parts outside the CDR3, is EAGVVQSPRYKIIEKKQPVAFWCNPISGHNTLYWYLQNLGQGPELLIRYENEEAVDDSQLPKDRFSAERLKGVDSTLKIQPAELGDSAVYLCASSLRTQGRETQYFGPGTRLLVL.

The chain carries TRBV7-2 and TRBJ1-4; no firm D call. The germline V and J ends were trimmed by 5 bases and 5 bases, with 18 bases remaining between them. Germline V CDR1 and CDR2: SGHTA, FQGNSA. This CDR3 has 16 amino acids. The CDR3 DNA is TGTGCCAGCAGCCAAACGGCGGGGTTTGCAAATGAAAAACTGTTTTTT. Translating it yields CASSQTAGFANEKLFF.

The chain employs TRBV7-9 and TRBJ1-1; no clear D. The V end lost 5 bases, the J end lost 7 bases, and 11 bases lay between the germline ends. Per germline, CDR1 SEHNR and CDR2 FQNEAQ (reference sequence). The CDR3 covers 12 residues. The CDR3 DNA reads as TGTGCCAGCAGCCATCTAGAGGGTGAAGCTTTCTTT. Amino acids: CASSHLEGEAFF. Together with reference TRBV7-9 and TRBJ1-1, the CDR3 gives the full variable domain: DTGVSQNPRHKITKRGQNVTFRCDPISEHNRLYWYRQTLGQGPEFLTYFQNEAQLEKSRLLSDRFSAERPKGSFSTLEIQRTEQGDSAMYLCASSHLEGEAFFGQGTRLTVV.

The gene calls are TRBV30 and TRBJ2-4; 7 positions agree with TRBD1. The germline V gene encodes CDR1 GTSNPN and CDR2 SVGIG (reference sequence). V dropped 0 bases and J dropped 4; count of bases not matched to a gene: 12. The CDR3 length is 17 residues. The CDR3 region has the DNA TGTGCCTGGAGTGTACCTTCGCCGGGACAGAGTAAAAACATTCAGTACTTC. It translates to CAWSVPSPGQSKNIQYF.

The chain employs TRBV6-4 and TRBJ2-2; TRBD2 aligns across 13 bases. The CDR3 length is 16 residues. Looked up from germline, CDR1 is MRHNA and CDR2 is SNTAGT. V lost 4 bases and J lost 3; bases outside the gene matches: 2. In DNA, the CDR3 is TGTGCCAGCAGTGTACTAGCGGGAGGGGACACCGGGGAGCTGTTTTTT. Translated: CASSVLAGGDTGELFF.

The CDR3 bases are TGTGCCAGCAGTTTAACTTACGGGAGGGGGTTGACCGGGGAGCTGTTTTTT. It codes for CASSLTYGRGLTGELFF. J is TRBJ2-2 and V is TRBV9; 8 nucleotides agree with TRBD2. The ends lost 5 bases at V and 5 bases at J; junction bases unmatched: 14. This CDR3 is 17 amino acids long. CDR1 SGDLS and CDR2 YYNGEE come from the germline V gene.

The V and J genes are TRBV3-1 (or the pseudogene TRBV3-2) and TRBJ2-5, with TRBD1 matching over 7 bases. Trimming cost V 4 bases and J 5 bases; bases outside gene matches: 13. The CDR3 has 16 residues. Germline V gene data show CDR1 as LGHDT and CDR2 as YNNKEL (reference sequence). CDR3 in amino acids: CASSPSGAGGRETQYF. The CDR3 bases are TGTGCCAGCAGCCCCTCTGGGGCAGGGGGACGTGAGACCCAGTACTTC.

The CDR3 DNA is TGTGCCAGTAGTATAGATTCCGGGACAGGGTACTATCAGCCCCAGCATTTT. It encodes CASSIDSGTGYYQPQHF. The J gene is TRBJ1-5, the V gene TRBV19; 9 positions agree with TRBD1. The V gene's germline CDR1 is LNHDA and CDR2 SQIVND (reference sequence). The CDR3 contains 17 residues. Trimming took 0 bases from V and 5 from J; bases not matched to a gene: 8.

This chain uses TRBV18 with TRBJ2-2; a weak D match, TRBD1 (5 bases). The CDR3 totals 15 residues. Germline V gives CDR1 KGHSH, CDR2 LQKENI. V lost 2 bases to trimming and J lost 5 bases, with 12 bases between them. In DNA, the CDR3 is TGTGCCAGCTCACCATTATCGCAGGGAACCGGGGAGCTGTTTTTT. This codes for CASSPLSQGTGELFF.

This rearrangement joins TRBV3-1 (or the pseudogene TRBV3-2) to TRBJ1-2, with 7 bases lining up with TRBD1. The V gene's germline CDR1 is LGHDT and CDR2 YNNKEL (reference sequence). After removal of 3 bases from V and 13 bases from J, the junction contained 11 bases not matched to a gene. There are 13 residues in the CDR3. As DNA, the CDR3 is TGTGCCAGCAGCCAGTTAGACAGGGACCACCCCACCTTC. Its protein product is CASSQLDRDHPTF.

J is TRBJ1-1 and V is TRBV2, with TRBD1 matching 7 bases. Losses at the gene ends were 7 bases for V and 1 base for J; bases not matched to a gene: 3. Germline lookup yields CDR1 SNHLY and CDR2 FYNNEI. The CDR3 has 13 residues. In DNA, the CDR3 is TGTGCCAGCAAGGACAGGCAGAACACTGAAGCTTTCTTT. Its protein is CASKDRQNTEAFF.

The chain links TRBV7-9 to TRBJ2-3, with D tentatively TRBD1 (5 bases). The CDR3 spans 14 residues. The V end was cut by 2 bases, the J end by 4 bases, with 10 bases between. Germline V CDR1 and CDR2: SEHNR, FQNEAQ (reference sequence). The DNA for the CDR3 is TGTGCCAGCAGCTTAAGTACAGGACCAGATACGCAGTATTTT. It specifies CASSLSTGPDTQYF.

This CDR3 is CASSQEEGAPDTQYF. CDR3 DNA: TGTGCCAGCAGCCAAGAGGAGGGGGCCCCAGATACGCAGTATTTT. The chain is built from TRBV4-2 and TRBJ2-3; possibly TRBD1 for D (7 bases). The CDR3 sequence is 15 residues long. Trimming left V 0 bases short and J 4 bases short, with 11 bases between. Germline assignment: CDR1 LGHNA and CDR2 YNFKEQ.

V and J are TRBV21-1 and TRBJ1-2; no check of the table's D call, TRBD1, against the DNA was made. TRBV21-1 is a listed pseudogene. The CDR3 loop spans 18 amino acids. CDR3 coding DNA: TGTGCCAGCAGCTTTCCGGACAGGGAGCGATCGTACGACTATGGCTACACCTTC. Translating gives CASSFPDRERSYDYGYTF.